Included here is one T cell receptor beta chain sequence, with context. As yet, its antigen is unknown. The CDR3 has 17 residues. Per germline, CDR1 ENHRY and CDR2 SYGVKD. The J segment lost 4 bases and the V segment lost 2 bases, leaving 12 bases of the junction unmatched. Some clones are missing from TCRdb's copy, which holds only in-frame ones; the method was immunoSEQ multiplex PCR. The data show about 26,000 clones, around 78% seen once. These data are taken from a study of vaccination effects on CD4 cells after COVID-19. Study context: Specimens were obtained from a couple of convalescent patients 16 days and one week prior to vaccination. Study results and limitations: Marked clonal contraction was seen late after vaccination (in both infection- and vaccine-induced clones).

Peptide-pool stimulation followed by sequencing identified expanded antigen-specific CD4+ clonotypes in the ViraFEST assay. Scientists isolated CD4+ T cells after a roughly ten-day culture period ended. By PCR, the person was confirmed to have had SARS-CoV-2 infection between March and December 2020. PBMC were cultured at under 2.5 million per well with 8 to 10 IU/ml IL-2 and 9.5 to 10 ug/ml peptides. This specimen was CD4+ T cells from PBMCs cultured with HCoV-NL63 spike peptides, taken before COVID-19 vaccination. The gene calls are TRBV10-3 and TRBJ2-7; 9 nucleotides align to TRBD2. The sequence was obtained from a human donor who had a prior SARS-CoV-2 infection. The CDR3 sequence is CAISERVAGAGGYEQYF. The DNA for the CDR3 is TGTGCCATCAGTGAGAGGGTAGCGGGAGCAGGAGGATACGAGCAGTACTTC.